This is a list of T cell receptor beta chains from one sample in a study of blood T cell repertoires in COVID-19. The table came from immunoSEQ multiplex PCR; TCRdb's copy has only in-frame clones and leaves some out. The table records 68,000 or so clones, more than 75% of them present only once. The sequencing input was peripheral blood. The receptor source for this set is a man aged 50-60 years with active COVID-19. Each CDR3 is given with its conserved first and last residue. D genes are given only for firm matches. Size is stated for part of the rows, as once, few or many counts, or as a class when the clone is expanded.

TGTGCCAGCAGTGATCGGGACAGGGGAGGCAATCAGCCCCAGCATTTT,CASSDRDRGGNQPQHF,TRBV6-1,TRBD1,TRBJ1-5,NA
TGCGCCAGCAGTGAGGATCCAGGGGATGGCTACACCTTC,CASSEDPGDGYTF,TRBV10-2,NA,TRBJ1-2,medium-sized
TGTGCCAGCAGCCAAGCTGCTAGCGGGCCCCCCGACAATGAGCAGTTCTTC,CASSQAASGPPDNEQFF,TRBV3-1/TRBV3-2,TRBD2,TRBJ2-1,NA
TGTGCCAGTCGGACTAGCGGGAACTCCTACGAGCAGTACTTC,CASRTSGNSYEQYF,TRBV19,TRBD2,TRBJ2-7,NA
TGTGCCAGCAGTTTCACTAGCGCCCGAAGGAATGAGCAGTTCTTC,CASSFTSARRNEQFF,TRBV2,TRBD2,TRBJ2-1,NA
TGCGCCAGCAGCCAAGATCTGGGGAGCTCCTACAATGAGCAGTTCTTC,CASSQDLGSSYNEQFF,TRBV4-3,NA,TRBJ2-1,NA
TGCAGTGCTAGTGCCCCGACAGGGACTTACGAGCAGTACTTC,CSASAPTGTYEQYF,TRBV20-1,NA,TRBJ2-7,NA
TGTGCCAGCTCACCGACAGGGCCTAACTCCTACGAGCAGTACTTC,CASSPTGPNSYEQYF,TRBV18,TRBD1,TRBJ2-7,NA
TGTGCCAGCAGTAGGGGACAGGGGAGAGCCCAAGAGACCCAGTACTTC,CASSRGQGRAQETQYF,TRBV5-4,TRBD1,TRBJ2-5,NA
TGCGCCAGCAGCTTGGAGGGGGCTGGGGGAGAGACCCAGTACTTC,CASSLEGAGGETQYF,TRBV5-1,TRBD1,TRBJ2-5,NA
TGTGCCACCAGTGATCCCCCGAGGGGGGGGAGCTCTGGGGCCAACGTCCTGACTTTC,CATSDPPRGGSSGANVLTF,TRBV24-1,NA,TRBJ2-6,NA
TGTGCCAGCAGCTTATCCTTAGGGGCGGATGAAGCTTTCTTT,CASSLSLGADEAFF,TRBV11-1,NA,TRBJ1-1,NA
TGTGCCAGCAGTTTCGCGGGAGTCTACAATGAGCAGTTCTTC,CASSFAGVYNEQFF,TRBV28,TRBD2,TRBJ2-1,NA
TGTGCCAGCAGCCGGTGGGGCCGGAGCACAGATACGCAGTATTTT,CASSRWGRSTDTQYF,TRBV5-4,NA,TRBJ2-3,NA
TGTGCCAGCGGAACACAGGGGGGAGCTGGTGGCTACACCTTC,CASGTQGGAGGYTF,TRBV28,TRBD1,TRBJ1-2,NA
TGTGCCAGCAGCTTAGTCGCCGGGACAGGACTTTCACCCCTCCACTTT,CASSLVAGTGLSPLHF,TRBV7-2,TRBD1,TRBJ1-6,once